This record concerns one TCR beta chain sequence. This sample was included in a study of blood T cell repertoires in COVID-19. The overall study: Samples representing acute and convalescent COVID-19 were sourced from the United States, Italy and Spain. T cells, B-cell-depleted T cells, or PBMCs provided the cDNA or gDNA that served as material.

Authors' data handling: From reference gene primer amplification, estimates of nucleated cell counts were derived. Repertoires were generated with immunoSEQ multiplex PCR, while TCRdb's copy carries only in-frame clones and drops some. The DNA gave D and trimming, while V, J and clone size come from that table. The profile shows about 200,000 clones, about 86% of them singletons. The V gene's germline CDR1 is KGHSH and CDR2 LQKENI. The CDR3 runs 16 residues. After removal of 3 bases from V and 9 bases from J, the junction contained 11 bases not matched to a gene. The clonotype comes from a man between 60 and 70 years old who had recovered from COVID-19. This chain links TRBV18 with TRBJ2-1; 10 bases fit TRBD2. Sample: peripheral blood. CDR3 DNA: TGTGCCAGCTCACCGCGGATAGCGGGGGGCCGTGGTGAGCAGTTCTTC. Amino acid sequence: CASSPRIAGGRGEQFF.